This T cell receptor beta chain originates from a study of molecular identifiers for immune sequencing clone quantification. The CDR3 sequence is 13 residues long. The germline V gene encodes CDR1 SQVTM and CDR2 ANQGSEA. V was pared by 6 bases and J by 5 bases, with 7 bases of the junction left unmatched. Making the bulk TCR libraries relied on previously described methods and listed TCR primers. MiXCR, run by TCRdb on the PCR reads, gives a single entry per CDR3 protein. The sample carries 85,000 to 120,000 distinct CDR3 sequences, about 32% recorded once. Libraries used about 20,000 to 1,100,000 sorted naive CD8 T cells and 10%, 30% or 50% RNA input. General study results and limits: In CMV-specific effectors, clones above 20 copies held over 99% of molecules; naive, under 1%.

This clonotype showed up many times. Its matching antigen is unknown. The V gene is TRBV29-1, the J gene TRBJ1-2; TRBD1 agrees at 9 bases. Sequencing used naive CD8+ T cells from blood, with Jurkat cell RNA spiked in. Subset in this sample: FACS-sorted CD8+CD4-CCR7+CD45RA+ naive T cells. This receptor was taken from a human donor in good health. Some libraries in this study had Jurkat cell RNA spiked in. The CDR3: CSVADRGGYGYTF. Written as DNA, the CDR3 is TGCAGCGTCGCGGACAGGGGAGGATATGGCTACACCTTC.